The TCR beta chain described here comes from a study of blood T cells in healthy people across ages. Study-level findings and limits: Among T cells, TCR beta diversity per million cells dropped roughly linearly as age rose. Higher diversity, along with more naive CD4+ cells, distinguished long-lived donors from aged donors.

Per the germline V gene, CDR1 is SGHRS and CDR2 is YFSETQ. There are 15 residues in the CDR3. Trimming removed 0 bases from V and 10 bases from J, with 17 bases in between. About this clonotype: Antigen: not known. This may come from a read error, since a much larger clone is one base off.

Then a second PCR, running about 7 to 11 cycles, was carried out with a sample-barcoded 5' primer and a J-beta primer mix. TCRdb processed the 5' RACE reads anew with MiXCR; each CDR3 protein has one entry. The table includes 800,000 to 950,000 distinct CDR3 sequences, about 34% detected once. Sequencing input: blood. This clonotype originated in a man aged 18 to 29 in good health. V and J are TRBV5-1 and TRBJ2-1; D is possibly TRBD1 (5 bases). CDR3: CASSLEVDISYEQFF. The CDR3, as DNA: TGCGCCAGCAGCTTGGAGGTGGACATTTCCTACGAGCAGTTCTTC.